These 28 T cell receptor beta chains share one sample of origin, sequenced in a study of cytomegalovirus exposure and HLA in healthy donors (dated by TCRdb to about 2017). The library was generated by the immunoSEQ multiplex PCR assay. For the multiplex PCR, a mixture combining 60 forward primers for TCR Vbeta segments and 13 reverse primers for TCR Jbeta segments was used. TCRdb's version of the immuneACCESS table is confined to in-frame rearrangements and falls short of the full clone set. An unresolved V gene accounts for under half of the shortfall where checked; the remainder is of unknown origin. This sample lists 90,000 to 110,000 clones; nearly 85% were detected once. The leading ten clones occupy 5% to 6.5% of the sample. Sequences were obtained from PBMCs. The receptors derive from a man between 18 and 35 years old in good health and CMV-seronegative.

The chain joins TRBV4-3 to TRBJ1-5; D is ambiguous. The CDR3 is 15 amino acids. V was cut by 0 bases and J by 3 bases, with 9 bases left in between. Germline-derived CDR1 and CDR2 are LGHNA and YSLEER. Here the CDR3 DNA reads TGCGCCAGCAGCCAAGAAGAGGTACCCAATCAGCCCCAGCATTTT. Translated, it gives CASSQEEVPNQPQHF.

This clone was seen only a few times. This chain links TRBV6-1 with TRBJ1-3; D ambiguous. The V end was cut by 7 bases, the J end by 7 bases, with 14 bases between. The germline V gene has CDR1 MNHNS and CDR2 SASEGT. There are 13 residues in the CDR3. The DNA of the CDR3 is TGTGCCAGCAACGAGGTAGAAAGGAACACCATATATTTT. Amino acids: CASNEVERNTIYF.

The chain couples TRBV29-1 to TRBJ1-2, with a weak D call TRBD1 (6 bases). Germline CDR1 reads SQVTM; CDR2 reads ANQGSEA. Trimming took off 1 base at V and 8 bases at J, with 14 bases between the two ends. The CDR3 has 13 amino acids. In DNA form, the CDR3 reads TGCAGCGTTGAAGTTCGGGGGGCAAGGGGCTACACCTTC. As protein: CSVEVRGARGYTF.

The chain is built from TRBV4-1 and TRBJ2-5, with 7 bases that match TRBD2. The junction had 3 bases not matched to a gene; V was cut back by 0 bases and J by 2 bases. The germline V gene encodes CDR1 MGHRA and CDR2 YSYEKL. The CDR3 contains 15 residues. The CDR3 region is CASSQDTSVQETQYF. CDR3 nucleotide sequence: TGCGCCAGCAGCCAAGATACTAGCGTACAAGAGACCCAGTACTTC.

The table lists this clone with a count of one. The chain is built from TRBV11-2 and TRBJ2-7, with D uncertain. This CDR3 contains 13 residues. Germline V gene data show CDR1 as SGHAT and CDR2 as FQNNGV. The ends were cut back, 5 bases at V and 2 bases at J, with 10 bases in the middle. CDR3 loop: CASSNPVAYEQYF. The CDR3 nucleotides read TGTGCCAGCAGCAACCCGGTAGCCTACGAGCAGTACTTC.

This clone was counted a single time. The rearrangement joins TRBV27 to TRBJ2-5; TRBD2 is a possible D gene (5 bases). V was shortened by 1 base and J by 4 bases, with 16 bases between the two germline ends. This CDR3 has 16 residues. The V gene's germline CDR1 is MNHEY and CDR2 SMNVEV (reference sequence). In nucleotides, the CDR3 is TGTGCCAGCAGTTTATACTGGACCCACCGGGGAGAGACCCAGTACTTC. Amino acid sequence: CASSLYWTHRGETQYF.

The chain recombines TRBV19 with TRBJ2-7; D ambiguous. From germline, CDR1 is LNHDA and CDR2 SQIVND (reference sequence). Between the trimmed V and J ends, which lost 5 bases and 7 bases, there was a span of 9 bases. This CDR3 comprises 11 residues. The CDR3 DNA reads TGTGCCAGTAGTCCAGGTTGGGAGCAGTACTTC. Residues: CASSPGWEQYF.

The chain joins TRBV2 to TRBJ2-5, with TRBD2 matching over 8 bases. Per germline, CDR1 SNHLY and CDR2 FYNNEI. The CDR3 runs to 16 residues. Germline trimming cut 6 bases from V and 5 bases from J; bases unmatched to any gene: 14. The CDR3 sequence: CASRIGASGSRETQYF. The CDR3 DNA sequence: TGTGCCAGCAGGATCGGGGCGAGCGGGAGTAGGGAGACCCAGTACTTC. The full variable domain, in which reference TRBV2 and TRBJ2-5 provide the parts outside the CDR3, is EPEVTQTPSHQVTQMGQEVILRCVPISNHLYFYWYRQILGQKVEFLVSFYNNEISEKSEIFDDQFSVERPDGSNFTLKIRSTKLEDSAMYFCASRIGASGSRETQYFGPGTRLLVL.

The J gene is TRBJ2-3, the V gene TRBV19; a possible D gene is TRBD1 (5 bases). Deletions cut 7 bases from V and 0 bases from J, with 11 bases between. The CDR3 length is 14 residues. Germline CDR1 reads LNHDA; CDR2 reads SQIVND (reference sequence). As DNA, the CDR3 is TGTGCCAGTAATCAGGGATTAAGCACAGATACGCAGTATTTT. Protein product: CASNQGLSTDTQYF.

V is TRBV30 and J is TRBJ1-2; 10 bases are a match to TRBD1. Germline assignment: CDR1 GTSNPN and CDR2 SVGIG (reference sequence). The junction had 8 bases not matched to a gene; V was cut back by 8 bases and J by 2 bases. CDR3 length equals 14 residues. CDR3: CARSGTGENYGYTF. The DNA for the CDR3 is TGTGCCAGATCCGGGACAGGGGAAAACTATGGCTACACCTTC.

A few counts support this clone. This chain uses TRBV4-2 with TRBJ1-5; no clear D. CDR1 and CDR2 (germline): LGHNA, YNFKEQ. Trimming shortened V by 0 bases and J by 1 base, and 10 bases separated the two germline ends. The CDR3 contains 16 residues. Here the CDR3 DNA reads TGTGCCAGCAGCCAAGATCGCGGCCAGAGCAATCAGCCCCAGCATTTT. It encodes CASSQDRGQSNQPQHF.

This clone was recorded once. V is TRBV27 and J is TRBJ2-1, with 11 positions matching TRBD2. Germline V lookup: CDR1 MNHEY, CDR2 SMNVEV (reference sequence). The CDR3 runs 17 residues. V lost 6 bases to trimming and J lost 1 base; unmatched junction nucleotides: 8. CDR3 protein: CASRHILAGGSYNEQFF. For the CDR3, the DNA is TGTGCCAGCAGGCACATTCTAGCGGGAGGATCCTACAATGAGCAGTTCTTC.

At least ten counts were recorded for this clone. Other DNA sequences in this specimen translate into the identical CDR3. This chain joins TRBV7-2 and TRBJ2-7, with no clear D. Trimming took off 3 bases at V and 4 bases at J, with 4 bases between the two ends. The CDR3 consists of 11 residues. From germline, CDR1 is SGHTA and CDR2 FQGNSA. The CDR3 DNA reads as TGTGCCAGCAGCTTGACTTACGAGCAGTACTTC. It translates to CASSLTYEQYF.

The rearrangement links TRBV7-9 to TRBJ1-4; D not certain. CDR3 size: 16 residues. Germline CDR1 is SEHNR and CDR2 is FQNEAQ (reference sequence). The V end lost 4 bases, the J end lost 5 bases, and 17 bases lay between the germline ends. CDR3 DNA sequence: TGTGCCAGCAGCTCTCCGCGGGCCGTCCTAAATGAAAAACTGTTTTTT. Protein product: CASSSPRAVLNEKLFF. The entire variable domain, with the rest obtained from reference TRBV7-9 and TRBJ1-4, is as follows: DTGVSQNPRHKITKRGQNVTFRCDPISEHNRLYWYRQTLGQGPEFLTYFQNEAQLEKSRLLSDRFSAERPKGSFSTLEIQRTEQGDSAMYLCASSSPRAVLNEKLFFGSGTQLSVL.

The chain is built from TRBV5-1 and TRBJ1-4; D is possibly TRBD1 (6 bases). CDR1 and CDR2 (germline): SGHRS, YFSETQ. The ends were cut back, 0 bases at V and 8 bases at J, with 11 bases in the middle. The CDR3 is 14 residues long. CDR3: CASSLDRAREKLFF. The CDR3 DNA follows: TGCGCCAGCAGCTTGGACAGGGCAAGGGAAAAACTGTTTTTT.

The chain couples TRBV6-5 to TRBJ1-5, with D hard to call. Germline V gene sequence: CDR1 MNHEY, CDR2 SVGAGI. Deletions cut 1 base from V and 14 bases from J, with 21 bases between. There are 15 residues in the CDR3. The CDR3 loop reads CASSYFSGSPRLEHF. The DNA of the CDR3 is TGTGCCAGCAGTTACTTTTCTGGTTCCCCGCGCCTCGAGCATTTT.

The V call is TRBV10-3, the J call TRBJ2-7; 7 nucleotides align to TRBD2. After removal of 10 bases from V and 2 bases from J, the junction contained 11 bases not matched to a gene. The CDR3 has 14 amino acids. Germline lookup yields CDR1 ENHRY and CDR2 SYGVKD. CDR3 in amino acids: CASKQLGLAYEQYF. The CDR3 bases are TGTGCCAGCAAGCAACTAGGACTAGCCTACGAGCAGTACTTC.

The J gene is TRBJ1-5, the V gene TRBV27, with 9 bases lining up with TRBD1. Germline V gives CDR1 MNHEY, CDR2 SMNVEV (reference sequence). The ends lost 0 bases at V and 1 base at J; junction bases unmatched: 7. CDR3 length equals 18 residues. CDR3 DNA sequence: TGTGCCAGCAGTTTATCAAGGACAGGGGCGATAAGCAATCAGCCCCAGCATTTT. Translating it yields CASSLSRTGAISNQPQHF.

This clone has more than one count but fewer than ten. V gene TRBV29-1 combines with J gene TRBJ1-1, with D uncertain. The ends were cut back, 7 bases at V and 4 bases at J, with 16 bases in the middle. CDR1 SQVTM and CDR2 ANQGSEA come from the germline V gene. The CDR3 runs 13 residues. CDR3 sequence (DNA): TGCAGCGCCCCGGGAGGGTACGGCACTGAAGCTTTCTTT. It codes for CSAPGGYGTEAFF.

This clone was observed a handful of times. This chain uses TRBV5-6 with TRBJ1-1; D gene unclear. Per germline, CDR1 SGHDT and CDR2 YYEEEE. V dropped 2 bases and J dropped 6 bases, with 8 bases sitting between them. The CDR3 contains 12 residues. This CDR3 is CASSLVTAEAFF. Written as DNA, the CDR3 is TGTGCCAGCAGCTTAGTTACAGCTGAAGCTTTCTTT.

CDR3 sequence reads: CASSLALYFETQYF. The CDR3 DNA follows: TGTGCCAGCAGCTTAGCGTTATATTTCGAGACCCAGTACTTC. The V call is TRBV7-2, the J call TRBJ2-5, with D unclear. This CDR3 has 14 amino acids. The V end lost 0 bases, the J end lost 5 bases, and 10 bases lay between the germline ends. Germline CDR1 reads SGHTA; CDR2 reads FQGNSA.

A note on this clone: The junction departs from the called germline gene at one end, perhaps through a read error. V is TRBV7-2 and J is TRBJ2-1, with 12 nucleotides matching TRBD2. Germline CDR1 and CDR2: SGHTA and FQGNSA. The CDR3 has 13 amino acids. This chain's CDR3 is CASSTSGRNERFF. DNA of the CDR3: TGTGCCAGCAGCACTAGCGGGAGGAATGAGCGGTTCTTC.

Worth noting for this clone: At one of its ends the junction is not consistent with the germline gene, which may arise from a read error. The chain is built from TRBV7-9 and TRBJ2-7; TRBD2 matches 10 bases. CDR1 is SEHNR, CDR2 FQNEAQ, per germline (reference sequence). CDR3 length: 14 amino acids. The CDR3 DNA reads as TGTTCCAGCAGCTTAGAGCGGGAGGGTTACGAGCAGTACTTC. Translating it yields CSSSLEREGYEQYF. Complete variable domain (other parts from reference TRBV7-9 and TRBJ2-7): DTGVSQNPRHKITKRGQNVTFRCDPISEHNRLYWYRQTLGQGPEFLTYFQNEAQLEKSRLLSDRFSAERPKGSFSTLEIQRTEQGDSAMYLCSSSLEREGYEQYFGPGTRLTVT.

The rearrangement joins TRBV5-1 to TRBJ1-1, with 7 bases lining up with TRBD1. V lost 1 base to trimming and J lost 1 base; unmatched junction nucleotides: 7. The CDR3 is 16 amino acids. The germline V gene encodes CDR1 SGHRS and CDR2 YFSETQ. The CDR3 region has the DNA TGCGCCAGCAGCTTGCCCTCCGGGACAGCGAACACTGAAGCTTTCTTT. As protein: CASSLPSGTANTEAFF.

The J gene is TRBJ2-7, the V gene TRBV27; tentative D call: TRBD2 (5 bases). V was shortened by 6 bases and J by 5 bases, with 14 bases between the two germline ends. The CDR3 is 13 amino acids. The germline CDR1 and CDR2 sequences are MNHEY and SMNVEV (reference sequence). The CDR3 loop reads CASSSTGMDEQYF. The CDR3 region has the DNA TGTGCCAGCAGCTCCACGGGGATGGACGAGCAGTACTTC.

The rearrangement joins TRBV19 to TRBJ2-6; 7 nucleotides agree with TRBD2. Germline lookup yields CDR1 LNHDA and CDR2 SQIVND (reference sequence). The CDR3 spans 17 residues. J lost 2 bases, V lost 3 bases, and 7 bases had no gene match. The chain's CDR3 is CASSILGREAGANVLTF. As DNA, the CDR3 is TGTGCCAGTAGTATCTTAGGGAGGGAAGCTGGGGCCAACGTCCTGACTTTC.

The chain has TRBV11-3 and TRBJ2-1; 9 nucleotides match TRBD1. V lost 5 bases to trimming and J lost 0 bases; unmatched junction nucleotides: 5. CDR3 length equals 16 residues. The V gene's germline CDR1 is SGHNT and CDR2 YENEEA. The CDR3 sequence: CASSTETGGSYNEQFF. The CDR3 bases are TGTGCCAGCAGCACCGAGACAGGGGGCTCCTACAATGAGCAGTTCTTC.

The chain carries TRBV29-1 and TRBJ2-2; 13 nucleotides agree with TRBD2. The CDR3 covers 15 residues. The junction had 7 bases not matched to a gene; V was cut back by 6 bases and J by 6 bases. Germline V lookup: CDR1 SQVTM, CDR2 ANQGSEA. CDR3 sequence reads: CSVVPGLAGSGELFF. CDR3 DNA: TGCAGCGTGGTTCCGGGACTAGCGGGATCCGGGGAGCTGTTTTTT.